The rows below give T cell receptor beta chains drawn from one sample of a study of blood T cells in healthy people across ages. In TCRdb, the 5' RACE reads were re-called with MiXCR into one record per CDR3 protein. This sample carries some 900,000 distinct CDR3 sequences, 48% of them seen once, and the ten largest clones take around an eighth. The sequencing sample was made of blood. All receptors derive from a young man in good health. CDR3s include the opening cysteine and the closing phenylalanine or tryptophan. D genes are given only for firm matches. Where a row states a size, it is once, few, many or the class of an expanded clone; other rows omit it.

clone size	V gene	D gene	CDR3 length	J gene	CDR3 DNA	CDR3 protein
.	TRBV4-1	.	15	TRBJ2-7	TGCGCCAGCAGCCAAGAGCCAGTCCGTCCCTACGAGCAGTACTTC	CASSQEPVRPYEQYF
.	TRBV29-1	TRBD2	17	TRBJ2-1	TGCAGCGTGGAACCCGGACTAGCGGGAGGCGCCTACAATGAGCAGTTCTTC	CSVEPGLAGGAYNEQFF
.	TRBV28	.	15	TRBJ2-7	TGTGCCAGCAGTTCCCATAGGGGACACACGAACGAGCAGTACTTC	CASSSHRGHTNEQYF
.	TRBV20-1	TRBD1	15	TRBJ1-6	TGCAGTGCTAGGAGTCTGGGACAGAACAATTCACCCCTCCACTTT	CSARSLGQNNSPLHF
.	TRBV20-1	.	13	TRBJ2-7	TGCAGTGCTTTGCGAGGGGCCTCCTACGAGCAGTACTTC	CSALRGASYEQYF
.	TRBV14	TRBD1	15	TRBJ2-5	TGTGCCAGCAGCCAAGATAGGGGACAGTCCGAGACCCAGTACTTC	CASSQDRGQSETQYF
few	TRBV6-2/TRBV6-3	TRBD1	15	TRBJ1-2	TGTGCCAGCAGTTTATCCGGGACAGGACCTTATGGCTACACCTTC	CASSLSGTGPYGYTF
.	TRBV6-2/TRBV6-3	TRBD1	14	TRBJ2-7	TGTGCCAGCAGTTACGAGACAGGGGGCTACGAGCAGTACTTC	CASSYETGGYEQYF
.	TRBV27	.	16	TRBJ1-1	TGTGCCAGCAGCCTATTCGGGACCGCGGAGGACACTGAAGCTTTCTTT	CASSLFGTAEDTEAFF
.	TRBV6-5	.	16	TRBJ2-5	TGTGCCAGCAGTCAAAACCCGGGGGCCCGACAAGAGACCCAGTACTTC	CASSQNPGARQETQYF
.	TRBV18	TRBD1	15	TRBJ2-7	TGTGCCAGCTCACTCGGACAGGTTCCCACCTACGAGCAGTACTTC	CASSLGQVPTYEQYF
.	TRBV7-2	TRBD2	16	TRBJ2-3	TGTGCCAGCAGGTATCCCCTAGCGGGGGGCGCAGATACGCAGTATTTT	CASRYPLAGGADTQYF
few	TRBV6-2/TRBV6-3	TRBD2	15	TRBJ2-7	TGTGCCAGCAGTTACTCTCCTAGCGGGGTCCACGAGCAGTACTTC	CASSYSPSGVHEQYF
.	TRBV7-2	.	16	TRBJ1-5	TGTGCCAGCAGCTTACGACCCGGGACAAGCAATCAGCCCCAGCATTTT	CASSLRPGTSNQPQHF
.	TRBV27	TRBD1	17	TRBJ2-7	TGTGCCAGCAGTTCTCTTATAGGCAGGGGGAACTCCTACGAGCAGTACTTC	CASSSLIGRGNSYEQYF
.	TRBV27	TRBD1	16	TRBJ1-1	TGTGCCAGCAGAACTTCTCCGGGACAGGGGGCGTTGTGGGCTTTCTTT	CASRTSPGQGALWAFF
.	TRBV20-1	TRBD1	17	TRBJ1-5	TGCAGTGCTAGAGATCGAGTACGCGGGACAGGAGGGCAGCCCCAGCATTTT	CSARDRVRGTGGQPQHF
.	TRBV3-1	TRBD2	16	TRBJ2-3	TGTGCCAGCAGCCACGCGGGGGGGCACGGGGCAGATGCGCAGTATTTT	CASSHAGGHGADAQYF
.	TRBV29-1	TRBD1	13	TRBJ1-4	TGCAGCGTCACGACAGGGGCCAGTGAAAAACTGTTTTTT	CSVTTGASEKLFF
few	TRBV28	TRBD1	14	TRBJ2-7	TGTGCCAGCAAGGGACAGGGACTGATCTACGAGCAGTACTTC	CASKGQGLIYEQYF
few	TRBV29-1	.	15	TRBJ2-5	TGCAGCGCCGCCTCACGAGGAAACGCCCAAGAGACCCAGTACTTC	CSAASRGNAQETQYF
.	TRBV29-1	TRBD2	14	TRBJ2-1	TGCAGCGGCACTAGCGAATCCTCCTACAATGAGCAGTTCTTC	CSGTSESSYNEQFF
.	TRBV4-1	.	14	TRBJ2-7	TGCGCCAGCAGCCCTCCAGGGCACGGAGACGAGCAGTACTTC	CASSPPGHGDEQYF
few	TRBV7-2	.	14	TRBJ1-2	TGTGCCAGCAGCTCAACCGGCGGATTCTATGGCTACACCTTC	CASSSTGGFYGYTF
.	TRBV10-3	.	11	TRBJ2-7	TGTGCCATCAGTGAAGGCTGGGAGCAGTACTTC	CAISEGWEQYF
.	TRBV28	TRBD2	20	TRBJ2-7	TGTGCCAGCAGTTTACGGGCCATTGAGGAAAGCGGGGGGACGCCCTACGAGCAGTACTTC	CASSLRAIEESGGTPYEQYF
few	TRBV15	.	16	TRBJ1-5	TGTGCCACCAGCAGAGATTGGGGGGCCGGCAATCAGCCCCAGCATTTT	CATSRDWGAGNQPQHF
.	TRBV7-2	.	16	TRBJ2-6	TGTGCCAGCAGCTCGGGCTACGGAGCTGGGGCCAACGTCCTGACTTTC	CASSSGYGAGANVLTF
few	TRBV2	.	11	TRBJ2-3	TGTGCCAGCAGTGAACCAGATACGCAGTATTTT	CASSEPDTQYF
.	TRBV10-3	TRBD2	14	TRBJ2-3	TGTGCCATCAGCTCTAGCGGGGTGGCAGATACGCAGTATTTT	CAISSSGVADTQYF
few	TRBV12-3/TRBV12-4	.	15	TRBJ1-3	TGTGCCAGCAGTTTCCGGCGGAACTCTGGAAACACCATATATTTT	CASSFRRNSGNTIYF
.	TRBV7-2	.	20	TRBJ1-6	TGTGCCAGCAGCTTAGCGCGCGCAGTCCTCCTACCCCAATATAATTCACCCCTCCACTTT	CASSLARAVLLPQYNSPLHF
.	TRBV7-2	.	14	TRBJ2-3	TGTGCCAGCAGCTTAGTCAACCCGCCAGATACGCAGTATTTT	CASSLVNPPDTQYF
few	TRBV4-1	TRBD1	15	TRBJ1-5	TGCGCCAGCAGCCACTCGACAGGGGTTGCTCAGCCCCAGCATTTT	CASSHSTGVAQPQHF
.	TRBV27	TRBD1	16	TRBJ2-7	TGTGCCAGCAGTGCCCCGGGACAGACCACCTCCTACGAGCAGTACTTC	CASSAPGQTTSYEQYF
few	TRBV6-2/TRBV6-3	.	14	TRBJ2-7	TGTGCCAGCAGTTTGCCGGGCGCGTCCTACGAGCAGTACTTC	CASSLPGASYEQYF
few	TRBV7-2	.	15	TRBJ2-2	TGTGCCAGCAGCCTCCTCGGGGGGCGAAACGGGGAGCTGTTTTTT	CASSLLGGRNGELFF
.	TRBV12-3/TRBV12-4	TRBD1	13	TRBJ2-3	TGTGCCAGCAGCTGGGACAGGACAGATACGCAGTATTTT	CASSWDRTDTQYF
.	TRBV7-8	.	16	TRBJ2-2	TGTGCCAGCAGCACGACTGAAAGACGGGACACCGGGGAGCTGTTTTTT	CASSTTERRDTGELFF
.	TRBV5-1	.	15	TRBJ1-6	TGCGCCAGCAGCTTAGTTACAGACCTCAATTCACCCCTCCACTTT	CASSLVTDLNSPLHF
.	TRBV29-1	TRBD1	15	TRBJ1-2	TGCAGCGTTGAAGATGAGGAGGGGGCTGACTATGGCTACACCTTC	CSVEDEEGADYGYTF
few	TRBV18	.	12	TRBJ2-3	TGTGCCAGCTCAAAGGGCCCAGATACGCAGTATTTT	CASSKGPDTQYF
.	TRBV6-2/TRBV6-3	.	15	TRBJ2-1	TGTGCCAGCGAGTCTAGGGGCATGACCTACAATGAGCAGTTCTTC	CASESRGMTYNEQFF
.	TRBV29-1	.	18	TRBJ1-4	TGCAGCGTTTTATGGGGCAGCTTAAACACGGCAGCTAATGAAAAACTGTTTTTT	CSVLWGSLNTAANEKLFF